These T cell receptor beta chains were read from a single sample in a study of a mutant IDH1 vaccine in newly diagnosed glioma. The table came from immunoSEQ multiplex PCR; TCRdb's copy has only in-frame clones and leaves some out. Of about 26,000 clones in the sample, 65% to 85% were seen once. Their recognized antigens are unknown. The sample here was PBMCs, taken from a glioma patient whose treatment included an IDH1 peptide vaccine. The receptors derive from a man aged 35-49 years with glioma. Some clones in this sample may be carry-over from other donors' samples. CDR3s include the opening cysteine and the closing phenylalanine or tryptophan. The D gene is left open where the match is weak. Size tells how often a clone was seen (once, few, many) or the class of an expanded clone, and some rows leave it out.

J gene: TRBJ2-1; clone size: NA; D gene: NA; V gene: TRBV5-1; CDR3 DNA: TGCGCCAGCAGCCACCGGGGGGCGGGGGAGTACAATGAGCAGTTCTTC; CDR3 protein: CASSHRGAGEYNEQFF
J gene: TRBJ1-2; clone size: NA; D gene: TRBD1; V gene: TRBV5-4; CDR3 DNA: TGTGCCAGCAGCGCATGGACAGGGGGTAACTATGGCTACACCTTC; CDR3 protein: CASSAWTGGNYGYTF
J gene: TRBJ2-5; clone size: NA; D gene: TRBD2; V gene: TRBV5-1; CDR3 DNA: TGCGCCAGCAGCGGCCCAGCGGGGGTACAAGAGACCCAGTACTTC; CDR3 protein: CASSGPAGVQETQYF
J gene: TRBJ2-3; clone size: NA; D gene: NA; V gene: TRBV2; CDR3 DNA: TGTGCCAGCAGTGAACGGAGGACAGATACGCAGTATTTT; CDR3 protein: CASSERRTDTQYF
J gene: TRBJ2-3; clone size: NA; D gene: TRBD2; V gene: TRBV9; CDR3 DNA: TGTGCCAGCAGCGTAGCGAGGCGGGGGAGGGATACGCAGTATTTT; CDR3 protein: CASSVARRGRDTQYF
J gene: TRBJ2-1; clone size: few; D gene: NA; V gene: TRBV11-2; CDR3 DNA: TGTGCCAGCAGCTTGGGGGGGGCTTTAAATGAGCAGTTCTTC; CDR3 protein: CASSLGGALNEQFF
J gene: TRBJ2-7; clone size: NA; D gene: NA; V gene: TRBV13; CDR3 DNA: TGTGCCAGCAACTTAGGGACGGCCAGAGAGCAGTACTTC; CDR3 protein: CASNLGTAREQYF
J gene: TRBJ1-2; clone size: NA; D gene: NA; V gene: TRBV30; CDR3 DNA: TGTGCCTGGAGTCCTGGGCGGGACAACTATGGCTACACCTTC; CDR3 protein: CAWSPGRDNYGYTF
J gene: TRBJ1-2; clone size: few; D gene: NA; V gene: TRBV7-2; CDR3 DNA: TGTGCCAGCAGCTTACCGCGGGAAGCTAACTATGGCTACACCTTC; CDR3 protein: CASSLPREANYGYTF
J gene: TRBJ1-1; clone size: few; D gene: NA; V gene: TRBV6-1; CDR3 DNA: TGTGCCAGCAGTGAACTCAGAGGGGAGACTGAAGCTTTCTTT; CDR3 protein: CASSELRGETEAFF